Presented here are 2 T cell receptor beta chains from one specimen sequenced in a study of T-cell memory formation after mild COVID-19. TCRdb used MiXCR to reprocess the 5' RACE reads, holding one entry per CDR3 protein. The sample yields 300,000 to 400,000 distinct CDR3 sequences, 10% to 15% seen once. Input material: PBMCs or a T cell subset sorted from them (not recorded which). The receptors were gathered from a young man who had mild COVID-19 (a few samples of this study predate the infection). Cell type and time point are not known.

Comment on this clonotype: The germline gene is not matched at one end of the junction; a read error may be the cause. This chain links TRBV7-7 with TRBJ2-2; D not resolved. CDR1 is SSHAT, CDR2 FNYEAQ, per germline (reference sequence). The CDR3 loop spans 13 amino acids. CDR3 DNA sequence: TGTGCTAGCAGCTTAGGTGTAGACGGGGAGCTGTTTTTT. This sequence encodes CASSLGVDGELFF.

The V gene is TRBV2, the J gene TRBJ1-1; 10 nucleotides line up with TRBD1. V shed 4 bases, J shed 10 bases, and the junction held 9 bases outside the gene matches. Looked up from germline, CDR1 is SNHLY and CDR2 is FYNNEI. CDR3 length: 14 amino acids. The CDR3 nucleotides are TGTGCCAGCAGTGGCCCGGGACAGGGGCTCAGAGCTTTCTTT. Its translation: CASSGPGQGLRAFF.